This TCR beta chain emerged from a study of vaccination effects on CD4 cells after COVID-19. The study's findings and limits: Pronounced clonal contraction occurred in clones induced by infection and by vaccine late after vaccination.

Pools of viral peptides were used by the ViraFEST assay to expand antigen-specific CD4+ T cells ahead of sequencing. Culture proceeded for approximately 10 days, and CD4+ T cells were then isolated. It was two doses of either the BNT162b2 or mRNA-1273 vaccine that participants received. None of the vaccinated had previously contracted SARS-CoV-2, and their nucleocapsid antibodies tested negative. They grew approximately 2.1 million PBMC in each well, adding 8.5 to 10 IU/ml IL-2 and 8.5 to 10 ug/ml peptides. Half the medium was replaced with IL-2 medium on days 3 and 7. A note on this clone: The target antigen is unknown.

Method: immunoSEQ multiplex PCR; TCRdb's copy keeps in-frame clones and lacks some. The sample yields roughly 70,000 clones, under 85% seen once. CDR1 is MNHNS, CDR2 SASEGT, per germline. Trimming shortened V by 3 bases and J by 1 base, and 15 bases separated the two germline ends. This CDR3 comprises 16 residues. The input for sequencing was CD4+ T cells from PBMCs cultured with HCoV-OC43 spike peptides, taken after COVID-19 vaccination. As to subset: HCoV-OC43 spike overlapping peptide pool stimulation. V usage is TRBV6-1 and J usage is TRBJ1-1; maybe TRBD1 (6 bases). The receptor was isolated from a human donor who received a COVID-19 vaccine. The CDR3 region is CASSDINRARNTEAFF. The CDR3 DNA reads as TGTGCCAGCAGTGATATTAACAGGGCTAGGAACACTGAAGCTTTCTTT.